What follows are 21 T cell receptor beta chains derived from one specimen sequenced in a study of OX40 agonist ivuxolimab in advanced cancers. Clones were sequenced by immunoSEQ multiplex PCR, and TCRdb holds only the in-frame ones, with some missing. The sample lists tens of thousands of clones, over 75% occurring once. The sequencing used CD4+ or CD8+ T cells sorted from blood, collected in a trial of the OX40 agonist ivuxolimab. The receptors come from an adult with an advanced solid tumor such as melanoma, head and neck, liver or kidney cancer.

This chain links TRBV2 with TRBJ1-1, with TRBD1 identical over 7 bases. The J segment lost 0 bases and the V segment lost 9 bases, leaving 7 bases of the junction unmatched. The CDR3 runs to 14 residues. Germline V gene lookup returns CDR1 SNHLY and CDR2 FYNNEI. As DNA, the CDR3 is TGTGCCAGTAAACAGGGGACCCTGAACACTGAAGCTTTCTTT. Translated, it gives CASKQGTLNTEAFF.

For the CDR3, the DNA is TGTGCCAGCAGCTTCTACAGCCAAGAGACCCAGTACTTC. It translates to CASSFYSQETQYF. This chain joins TRBV5-5 and TRBJ2-5; no clear D. Looked up from germline, CDR1 is SGHKS and CDR2 is YYEKEE (reference sequence). V was pared by 2 bases and J by 1 base, with 6 bases between. The CDR3 is 13 residues long.

The CDR3 nucleotides read TGTGCCAGCAGATTTCGCGGCGGACCCGAGACCCAGTACTTC. Residues: CASRFRGGPETQYF. The rearrangement uses TRBV28 and TRBJ2-5; D remains ambiguous. Germline CDR1 is MDHEN and CDR2 is SYDVKM. V gave up 6 bases and J gave up 5 bases, with 16 bases separating them. This CDR3 has 14 residues.

Note on this clone: A read error may account for a junction end that differs from germline. V gene TRBV5-5 combines with J gene TRBJ2-7, with D possibly being TRBD1 (5 bases). The CDR3 runs 11 residues. CDR1 is SGHKS, CDR2 YYEKEE, per germline (reference sequence). DNA of the CDR3: TGTGCCAGCAGCCCTGGGGCAGGCCTGGACTTC. Translation: CASSPGAGLDF.

The chain joins TRBV5-4 to TRBJ1-1; D is perhaps TRBD1 (6 bases). V shed 0 bases and J shed 1 base, with 10 bases lying between them. CDR3 length: 15 amino acids. In germline, CDR1 is SGHNT, CDR2 YYREEE (reference sequence). The CDR3 here is CASSLGGGANTEAFF. CDR3 in DNA: TGTGCCAGCAGCTTGGGAGGGGGTGCGAACACTGAAGCTTTCTTT.

The V call is TRBV15, the J call TRBJ2-7; 10 bases map to TRBD1. CDR1 is LNHNV and CDR2 is YYDKDF in the germline V gene (reference sequence). V lost 0 bases to trimming and J lost 5 bases; unmatched junction nucleotides: 10. This CDR3 region has 17 residues. The chain's CDR3 is CATSRDRIGTGAHEQYF. CDR3 DNA: TGTGCCACCAGCAGAGATAGAATCGGGACAGGGGCCCACGAGCAGTACTTC.

This clone has a single count. The J gene is TRBJ2-7, the V gene TRBV6-1; TRBD1 matches 9 bases. CDR1 is MNHNS and CDR2 is SASEGT in the germline V gene. This CDR3 is built from 15 residues. Unmatched junction bases numbered 5, after V lost 5 bases and J lost 0 bases. Here the CDR3 reads CASSRQGGSSYEQYF. In DNA, the CDR3 is TGTGCCAGCAGTAGACAGGGGGGGAGCTCCTACGAGCAGTACTTC.

The chain couples TRBV6-1 to TRBJ2-1; 9 bases map to TRBD2. V trimming: 8 bases; J trimming: 10 bases; junction bases outside the gene matches: 9. Germline V lookup: CDR1 MNHNS, CDR2 SASEGT. The CDR3 sequence is 13 residues long. The CDR3 protein is CASWLAGSTEQFF. The CDR3 DNA is TGTGCCAGCTGGCTAGCGGGATCGACGGAGCAGTTCTTC.

The V call is TRBV2, the J call TRBJ2-5; D is uncertain. This CDR3 is built from 11 residues. CDR1 SNHLY and CDR2 FYNNEI come from the germline V gene. The V gene lost 7 bases and the J gene lost 7 bases, with 10 bases spanning the gap. CDR3 DNA sequence: TGTGCCAGCAAGGTAGAAAGGACCCAGTACTTC. This codes for CASKVERTQYF.

The chain has TRBV6-4 and TRBJ2-1; a weak D match, TRBD1 (5 bases). Deletions cut 8 bases from V and 0 bases from J, with 14 bases between. Per germline, CDR1 MRHNA and CDR2 SNTAGT. CDR3 size: 15 residues. The CDR3 loop is CASSGKPSSYNEQFF. CDR3 bases: TGTGCCAGCTCAGGGAAACCAAGCTCCTACAATGAGCAGTTCTTC.

The CDR3 is CASSHLEGSYEQYF. The CDR3 coding sequence is TGTGCCAGCAGCCATCTAGAGGGGTCCTACGAGCAGTACTTC. The genes are TRBV4-2 and TRBJ2-7, with D tentatively TRBD1 or TRBD2 (5 bases each). This CDR3 spans 14 amino acids. V was cut by 3 bases and J by 1 base, with 10 bases left in between. Germline V CDR1 and CDR2: LGHNA, YNFKEQ.

In its sample, this clone ranks as medium-sized. The V and J genes are TRBV20-1 and TRBJ2-7, with D maybe TRBD2 (5 bases). Looked up from germline, CDR1 is DFQATT and CDR2 is SNEGSKA (reference sequence). The CDR3 consists of 11 residues. The V end lost 6 bases, the J end lost 6 bases, and 12 bases lay between the germline ends. The CDR3 sequence: CSALDSPEQYF. The CDR3 nucleotides read TGCAGTGCATTGGACTCCCCCGAGCAGTACTTC.

The rearrangement uses TRBV9 and TRBJ2-6, with no clear D. CDR3 size: 14 residues. V lost 3 bases and J lost 0, with 4 bases in between. In germline, CDR1 is SGDLS, CDR2 YYNGEE. Here the CDR3 DNA reads TGTGCCAGCAGCGCCCTCTCTGGGGCCAACGTCCTGACTTTC. It translates to CASSALSGANVLTF. The variable domain in full, completed from reference TRBV9 and TRBJ2-6, reads DSGVTQTPKHLITATGQRVTLRCSPRSGDLSVYWYQQSLDQGLQFLIQYYNGEERAKGNILERFSAQQFPDLHSELNLSSLELGDSALYFCASSALSGANVLTFGAGSRLTVL.

The J gene is TRBJ2-3, the V gene TRBV9; no definite D call. CDR3 length equals 16 residues. The V and J ends lost 0 bases and 0 bases respectively, with 11 bases between them. Germline CDR1 and CDR2: SGDLS and YYNGEE. CDR3 DNA: TGTGCCAGCAGCGTAGGGGCCGAGACTAGCACAGATACGCAGTATTTT. Translated, it gives CASSVGAETSTDTQYF.

This chain connects TRBV7-6 to TRBJ2-7; 8 bases align to TRBD1. J was trimmed by 2 bases and V by 1 base; bases with no gene match: 10. This CDR3 comprises 17 residues. Per the germline V gene, CDR1 is SGHVS and CDR2 is FNYEAQ. CDR3 coding DNA: TGTGCCAGCAGCTTAGGGATATTTGGACAGGGTGCCTACGAGCAGTACTTC. This sequence encodes CASSLGIFGQGAYEQYF.

The chain uses TRBV27 and TRBJ1-2; the match to TRBD1 covers 10 bases. The germline V gene has CDR1 MNHEY and CDR2 SMNVEV (reference sequence). With V trimmed by 4 bases and J by 5 bases, 13 bases remained unmatched. This CDR3 contains 17 residues. In DNA, the CDR3 is TGTGCCAGCAGTTCAGTTGCGGGACAGGGGTTTGGGTATGGCTACACCTTC. Protein sequence: CASSSVAGQGFGYGYTF.

The V call is TRBV5-1, the J call TRBJ1-1; no clear D. The CDR3 is 14 amino acids. V lost 0 bases and J 6 bases, leaving 12 bases between the germline ends. Germline V gene lookup returns CDR1 SGHRS and CDR2 YFSETQ. The CDR3 here is CASSLGDTAAEAFF. For the CDR3, the DNA is TGCGCCAGCAGCTTGGGCGACACGGCAGCTGAAGCTTTCTTT.

J is TRBJ1-1 and V is TRBV4-1; a weak D match, TRBD1 (5 bases). The CDR3 is 16 amino acids. V shed 1 base and J shed 1 base, with 13 bases lying between them. Per germline, CDR1 MGHRA and CDR2 YSYEKL. The chain's CDR3 is CASSQAFGAPNTEAFF. CDR3 DNA: TGCGCCAGCAGCCAAGCCTTTGGGGCACCGAACACTGAAGCTTTCTTT.

J is TRBJ2-7 and V is TRBV6-1; 8 bases align to TRBD1. Trimming removed 5 bases from V and 6 bases from J; junction bases left unmatched: 9. Germline V gives CDR1 MNHNS, CDR2 SASEGT. CDR3 length equals 14 residues. The CDR3 is CASSTGQGTLEQYF. As DNA, the CDR3 is TGTGCCAGCAGTACAGGACAGGGTACCCTCGAGCAGTACTTC.

This sequence joins TRBV28 and TRBJ2-1; D is possibly TRBD2 (6 bases). The CDR3 runs 16 residues. The V gene lost 7 bases and the J gene lost 0 bases, with 16 bases spanning the gap. CDR1 and CDR2 from the germline V gene are MDHEN and SYDVKM. In DNA form, the CDR3 reads TGTGCCAGCACGGGGGAGGAGGGAGGCTCCTACAATGAGCAGTTCTTC. Translated, it gives CASTGEEGGSYNEQFF.

The chain joins TRBV10-2 to TRBJ2-3; D assignment may be TRBD1 or TRBD2 (5 bases each). This CDR3 is 15 amino acids long. Trimming removed 6 bases at V and 1 base at J, with 14 bases between. Germline V gene data show CDR1 as WSHSY and CDR2 as SAAADI. CDR3 amino acids: CASSLRDPRTDTQYF. DNA for the CDR3: TGCGCCAGCAGCCTCCGGGACCCGCGCACAGATACGCAGTATTTT.